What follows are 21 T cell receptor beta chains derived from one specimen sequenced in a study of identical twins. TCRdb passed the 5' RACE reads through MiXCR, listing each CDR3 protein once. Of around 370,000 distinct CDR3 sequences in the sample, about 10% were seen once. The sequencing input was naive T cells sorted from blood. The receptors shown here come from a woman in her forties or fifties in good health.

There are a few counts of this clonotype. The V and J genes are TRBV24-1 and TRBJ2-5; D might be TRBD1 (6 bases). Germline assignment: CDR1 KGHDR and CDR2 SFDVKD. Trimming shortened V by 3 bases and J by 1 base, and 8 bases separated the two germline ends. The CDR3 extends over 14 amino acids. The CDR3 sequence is CATSDTDSQETQYF. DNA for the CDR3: TGTGCCACCAGTGATACGGACAGCCAAGAGACCCAGTACTTC.

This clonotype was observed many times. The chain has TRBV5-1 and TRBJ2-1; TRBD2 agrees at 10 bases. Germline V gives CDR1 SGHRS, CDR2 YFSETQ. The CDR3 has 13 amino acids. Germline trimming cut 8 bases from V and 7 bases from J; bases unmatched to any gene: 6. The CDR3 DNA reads TGCGCCAGTCTCGGACTAGCGGAAAATGAGCAGTTCTTC. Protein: CASLGLAENEQFF.

The DNA for the CDR3 is TGTGCCAGCAGCTTAGCCCAGCAATCAAGAAAAGACGAGCAGTTCTTC. Its translation: CASSLAQQSRKDEQFF. The chain carries TRBV7-9 and TRBJ2-1; no definite D call. Germline V gene sequence: CDR1 SEHNR, CDR2 FQNEAQ (reference sequence). The CDR3 runs to 16 residues. Between the trimmed V and J ends, which lost 0 bases and 10 bases, there was a span of 19 bases.

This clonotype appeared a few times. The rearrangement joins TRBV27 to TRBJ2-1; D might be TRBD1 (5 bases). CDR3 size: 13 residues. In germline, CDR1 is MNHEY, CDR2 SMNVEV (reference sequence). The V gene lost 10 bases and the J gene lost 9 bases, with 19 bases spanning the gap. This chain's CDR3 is CATLRAGLAEQFF. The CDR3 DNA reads TGTGCCACCCTTAGGGCAGGGTTGGCTGAGCAGTTCTTC.

In nucleotides, the CDR3 is TGTGCCAGCAGTACACACCCCCAGGGGAGCACTGAAGCTTTCTTT. The encoded protein is CASSTHPQGSTEAFF. The V and J genes are TRBV3-1 and TRBJ1-1; perhaps TRBD1 as D (6 bases). V lost 6 bases and J lost 4, with 18 bases in between. From germline, CDR1 is LGHDT and CDR2 YNNKEL (reference sequence). There are 15 residues in the CDR3.

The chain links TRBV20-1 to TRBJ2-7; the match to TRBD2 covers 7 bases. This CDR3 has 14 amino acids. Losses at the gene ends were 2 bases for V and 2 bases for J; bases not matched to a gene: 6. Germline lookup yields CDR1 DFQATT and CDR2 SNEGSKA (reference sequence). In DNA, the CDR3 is TGCAGTGCTAGACCCAGTACTAGCGCCTACGAGCAGTACTTC. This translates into CSARPSTSAYEQYF.

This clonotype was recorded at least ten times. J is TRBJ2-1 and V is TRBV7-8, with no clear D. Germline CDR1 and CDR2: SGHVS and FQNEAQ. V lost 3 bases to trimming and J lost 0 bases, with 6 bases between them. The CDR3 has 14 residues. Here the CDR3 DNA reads TGTGCCAGCAGCTTGGCAAGCTCCTACAATGAGCAGTTCTTC. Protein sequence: CASSLASSYNEQFF.

DNA for the CDR3: TGTGCCAGCAGGTTCACAGGTCCAGATACGCAGTATTTT. It encodes CASRFTGPDTQYF. The chain uses TRBV12-3 or TRBV12-4 and TRBJ2-3; possibly TRBD1 for D (5 bases). Between the trimmed V and J ends, which lost 6 bases and 4 bases, there was a span of 11 bases. The CDR3 has 13 residues.

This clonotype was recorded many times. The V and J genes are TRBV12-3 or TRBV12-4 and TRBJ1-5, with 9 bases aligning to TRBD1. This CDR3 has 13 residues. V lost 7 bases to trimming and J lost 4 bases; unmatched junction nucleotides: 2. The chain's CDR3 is CASKGTGNQPQHF. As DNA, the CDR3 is TGTGCCAGCAAGGGGACAGGGAATCAGCCCCAGCATTTT.

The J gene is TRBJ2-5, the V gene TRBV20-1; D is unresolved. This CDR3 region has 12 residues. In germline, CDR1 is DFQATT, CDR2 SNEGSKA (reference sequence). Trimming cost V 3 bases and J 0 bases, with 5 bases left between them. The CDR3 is CSASRYQETQYF. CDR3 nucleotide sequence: TGCAGTGCTAGTCGATACCAAGAGACCCAGTACTTC.

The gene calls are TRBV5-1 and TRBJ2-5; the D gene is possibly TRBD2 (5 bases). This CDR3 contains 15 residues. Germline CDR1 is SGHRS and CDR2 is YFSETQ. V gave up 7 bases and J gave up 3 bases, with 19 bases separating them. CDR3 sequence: CASGVDYSGKETQYF. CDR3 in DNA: TGCGCCAGCGGAGTAGACTATTCGGGAAAAGAGACCCAGTACTTC.

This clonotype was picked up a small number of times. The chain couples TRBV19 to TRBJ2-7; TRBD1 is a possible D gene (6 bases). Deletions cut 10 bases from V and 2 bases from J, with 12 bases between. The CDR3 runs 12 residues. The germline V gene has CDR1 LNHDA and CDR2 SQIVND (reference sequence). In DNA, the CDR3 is TGTGCCACGTTGGACAGAACCTACGAGCAGTACTTC. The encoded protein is CATLDRTYEQYF.

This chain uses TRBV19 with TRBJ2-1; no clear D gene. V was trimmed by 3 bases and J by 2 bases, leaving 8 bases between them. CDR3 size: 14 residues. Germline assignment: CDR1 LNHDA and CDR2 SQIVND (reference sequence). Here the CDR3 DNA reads TGTGCCAGTAGTATTGGACCTACCTACAATGAGCAGTTCTTC. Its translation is CASSIGPTYNEQFF.

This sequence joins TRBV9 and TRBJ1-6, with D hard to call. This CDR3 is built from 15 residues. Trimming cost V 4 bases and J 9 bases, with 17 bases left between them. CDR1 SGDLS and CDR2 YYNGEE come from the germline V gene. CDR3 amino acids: CASSLTEARISPLHF. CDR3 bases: TGTGCCAGCAGCCTAACAGAGGCCAGGATTTCACCCCTCCACTTT.

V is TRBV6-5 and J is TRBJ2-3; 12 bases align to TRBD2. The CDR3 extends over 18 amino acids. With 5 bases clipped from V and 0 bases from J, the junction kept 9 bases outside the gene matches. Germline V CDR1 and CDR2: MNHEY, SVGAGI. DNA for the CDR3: TGTGCCAGCAGTCCTACCTTGGGGACTAGCGGGAGCACAGATACGCAGTATTTT. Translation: CASSPTLGTSGSTDTQYF.

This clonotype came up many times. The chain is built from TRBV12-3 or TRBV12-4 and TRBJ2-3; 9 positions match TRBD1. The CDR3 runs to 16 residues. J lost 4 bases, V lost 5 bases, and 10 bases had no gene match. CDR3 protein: CASSEGTGIMADTQYF. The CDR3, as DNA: TGTGCCAGCAGTGAGGGGACAGGGATTATGGCAGATACGCAGTATTTT.

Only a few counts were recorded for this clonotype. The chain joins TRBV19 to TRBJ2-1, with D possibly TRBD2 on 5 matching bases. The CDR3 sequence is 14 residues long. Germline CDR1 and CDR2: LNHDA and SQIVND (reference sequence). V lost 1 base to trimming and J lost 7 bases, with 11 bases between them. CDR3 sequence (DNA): TGTGCCAGTAGTATAGGGGAGCTCCGGAATGAGCAGTTCTTC. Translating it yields CASSIGELRNEQFF.

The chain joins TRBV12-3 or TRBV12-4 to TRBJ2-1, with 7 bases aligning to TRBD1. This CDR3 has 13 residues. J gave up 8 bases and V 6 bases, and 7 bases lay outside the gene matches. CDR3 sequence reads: CASRAQGYDEQFF. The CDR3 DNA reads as TGTGCCAGCAGGGCACAGGGGTACGATGAGCAGTTCTTC.

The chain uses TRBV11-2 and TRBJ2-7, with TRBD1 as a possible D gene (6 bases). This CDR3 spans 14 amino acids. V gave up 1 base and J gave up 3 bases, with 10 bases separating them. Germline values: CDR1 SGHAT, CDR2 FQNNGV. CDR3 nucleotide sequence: TGTGCCAGCAGCTTAGCAGGGGCGGACTACGAGCAGTACTTC. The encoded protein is CASSLAGADYEQYF.

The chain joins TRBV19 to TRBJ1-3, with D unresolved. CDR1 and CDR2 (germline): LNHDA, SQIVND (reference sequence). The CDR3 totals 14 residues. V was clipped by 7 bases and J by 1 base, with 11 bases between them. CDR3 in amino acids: CASKSTASGNTIYF. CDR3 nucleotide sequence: TGTGCCAGTAAGAGCACAGCGTCTGGAAACACCATATATTTT.

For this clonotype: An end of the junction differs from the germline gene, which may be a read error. The CDR3 is CASSPPSVGPLLF. CDR3 DNA sequence: TGTGCCAGCAGTCCGCCCTCGGTGGGACCACTTCTATTC. This chain links TRBV27 with TRBJ2-1; tentatively, D is TRBD1 or TRBD2 (5 bases each). This CDR3 spans 13 amino acids. Germline loops: CDR1 MNHEY, CDR2 SMNVEV (reference sequence).